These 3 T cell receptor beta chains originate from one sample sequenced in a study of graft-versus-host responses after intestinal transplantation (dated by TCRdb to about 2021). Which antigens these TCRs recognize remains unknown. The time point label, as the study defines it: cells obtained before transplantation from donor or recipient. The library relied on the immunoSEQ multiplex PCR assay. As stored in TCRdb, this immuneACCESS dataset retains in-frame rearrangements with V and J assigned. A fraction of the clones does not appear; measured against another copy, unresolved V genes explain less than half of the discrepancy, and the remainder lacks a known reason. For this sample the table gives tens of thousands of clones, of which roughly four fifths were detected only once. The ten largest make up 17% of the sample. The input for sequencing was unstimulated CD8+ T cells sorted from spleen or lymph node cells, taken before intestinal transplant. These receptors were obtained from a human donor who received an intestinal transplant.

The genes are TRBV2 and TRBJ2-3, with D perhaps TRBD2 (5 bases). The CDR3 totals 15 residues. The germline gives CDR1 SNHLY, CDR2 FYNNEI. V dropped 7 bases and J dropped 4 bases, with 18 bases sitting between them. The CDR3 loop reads CASNLPLPRADTQYF. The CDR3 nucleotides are TGTGCCAGCAACTTACCCCTTCCGAGGGCAGATACGCAGTATTTT.

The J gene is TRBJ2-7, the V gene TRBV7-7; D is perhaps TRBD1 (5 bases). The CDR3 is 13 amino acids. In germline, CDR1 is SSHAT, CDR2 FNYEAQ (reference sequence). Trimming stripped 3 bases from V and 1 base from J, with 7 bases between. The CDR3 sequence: CASSFGQSYEQYF. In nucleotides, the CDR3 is TGTGCCAGCAGCTTCGGACAATCCTACGAGCAGTACTTC. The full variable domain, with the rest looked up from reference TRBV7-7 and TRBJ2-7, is GAGVSQSPRYKVTKRGQDVTLRCDPISSHATLYWYQQALGQGPEFLTYFNYEAQPDKSGLPSDRFSAERPEGSISTLTIQRTEQRDSAMYRCASSFGQSYEQYFGPGTRLTVT.

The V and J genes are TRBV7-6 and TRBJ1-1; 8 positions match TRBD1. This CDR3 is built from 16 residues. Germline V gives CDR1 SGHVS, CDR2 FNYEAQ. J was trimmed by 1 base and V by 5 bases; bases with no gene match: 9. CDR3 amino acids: CASSAERTGWNTEAFF. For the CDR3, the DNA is TGTGCCAGCAGCGCCGAACGGACAGGGTGGAACACTGAAGCTTTCTTT.